These 26 T cell receptor beta chains were all obtained from the same sample, sequenced in a study of T cells after yellow fever vaccination. TCRdb analysed the 5' RACE reads with MiXCR anew, one entry per CDR3 protein. The table shows fewer than 20,000 distinct CDR3 sequences, with around 4% occurring only once. The sample here was PBMCs, either bulk or a sorted T-cell subset (CD4+, CD8+, memory, or dextramer-sorted; not recorded which), taken 15 days after the yellow fever booster vaccination. The receptors originated from a man aged 25-45 years who received the YFV17D yellow fever vaccine.

By frequency in the sample, this clonotype is medium-sized. The chain couples TRBV5-5 to TRBJ2-7, with D perhaps given as TRBD1 or TRBD2 (7 bases each). The CDR3 is 13 amino acids. CDR1 and CDR2 from the germline V gene are SGHKS and YYEKEE (reference sequence). Between the trimmed V and J ends, which lost 4 bases and 6 bases, there was a span of 14 bases. CDR3 DNA: TGTGCCAGCAGCAGCGGGACAGCTCGCGAGCAGTACTTC. Protein sequence: CASSSGTAREQYF.

This clonotype was seen more than once but under ten times. A single base separates this from a much larger clone, so it may be a read error. The V gene is TRBV30, the J gene TRBJ2-3, with 10 nucleotides matching TRBD1. CDR3 length: 16 amino acids. Germline assignment: CDR1 GTSNPN and CDR2 SVGIG (reference sequence). Written as DNA, the CDR3 is TGTGTCTGGACGGGACAGGGGCTCTCTAGCACAGATACGCAGTATTTT. Protein product: CVWTGQGLSSTDTQYF.

This clonotype was detected ten times or more. This chain uses TRBV25-1 with TRBJ1-1; perhaps TRBD1 as D (5 bases). Germline values: CDR1 MGHDK, CDR2 SYGVNS. Deletions cut 5 bases from V and 4 bases from J, with 20 bases between. The CDR3 is made up of 16 amino acids. CDR3 amino acids: CASSPQGRIARTEAFF. CDR3 bases: TGTGCCAGCAGTCCCCAGGGTCGGATCGCCCGCACTGAAGCTTTCTTT.

This clonotype was seen repeatedly, ten times or more. This chain connects TRBV20-1 to TRBJ2-1; D is possibly TRBD2 (6 bases). V was pared by 3 bases and J by 9 bases, with 24 bases between. The CDR3 runs 16 residues. Germline V lookup: CDR1 DFQATT, CDR2 SNEGSKA (reference sequence). The CDR3 nucleotides read TGCAGTGCTAGCACTTCCGGTGGAGTCGGGGGAGGTGAGCAGTTCTTC. Its translation is CSASTSGGVGGGEQFF.

This clonotype was recorded at least ten times. This chain joins TRBV27 and TRBJ2-7; TRBD1 agrees at 8 bases. The V gene's germline CDR1 is MNHEY and CDR2 SMNVEV (reference sequence). Trimming cost V 0 bases and J 4 bases; bases outside gene matches: 8. The CDR3 length is 16 residues. CDR3: CASSLSGGQGAYEQYF. For the CDR3, the DNA is TGTGCCAGCAGTTTATCTGGTGGGCAGGGGGCGTACGAGCAGTACTTC.

In this sample, this clonotype turned up many times. The J gene is TRBJ1-4, the V gene TRBV27, with D perhaps matching TRBD1 (6 bases). Germline V gene data show CDR1 as MNHEY and CDR2 as SMNVEV (reference sequence). V was shortened by 2 bases and J by 5 bases, with 15 bases between the two germline ends. The CDR3 contains 16 residues. This chain's CDR3 is CASSLGPQGSNEKLFF. CDR3 DNA: TGTGCCAGCAGTTTAGGCCCACAGGGTTCCAATGAAAAACTGTTTTTT.

Ten or more counts support this clonotype. J is TRBJ2-7 and V is TRBV29-1; 12 bases align to TRBD2. The germline CDR1 and CDR2 sequences are SQVTM and ANQGSEA. V lost 6 bases to trimming and J lost 3 bases; unmatched junction nucleotides: 3. The CDR3 covers 13 residues. CDR3 in amino acids: CSVELAGGYEQYF. The CDR3 DNA is TGCAGCGTGGAACTAGCGGGAGGCTACGAGCAGTACTTC.

This clonotype was seen repeatedly, ten times or more. The chain uses TRBV6-5 and TRBJ2-7; 12 bases are shared with TRBD1. CDR1 is MNHEY, CDR2 SVGAGI, per germline. The trim removed 6 bases at V and 6 bases at J, leaving 6 bases unmatched. The CDR3 is 14 residues long. In DNA, the CDR3 is TGTGCCAGCAGATCCGGGACAGGGGGCGCCGAGCAGTACTTC. This encodes CASRSGTGGAEQYF.

This clonotype was seen repeatedly, ten times or more. This chain connects TRBV6-1 to TRBJ2-1; the match to TRBD2 covers 12 bases. J gave up 6 bases and V 5 bases, and 5 bases lay outside the gene matches. The germline V gene has CDR1 MNHNS and CDR2 SASEGT. The CDR3 has 15 residues. CDR3 sequence (DNA): TGTGCCAGCAGTACCGGACTAGCGGGGAGCAATGAGCAGTTCTTC. Amino acids: CASSTGLAGSNEQFF.

This clonotype was detected ten times or more. This chain connects TRBV5-4 to TRBJ2-3; D is perhaps TRBD1 or TRBD2 (5 bases each). This CDR3 has 14 amino acids. V lost 4 bases and J 3 bases, leaving 12 bases between the germline ends. CDR1 is SGHNT, CDR2 YYREEE, per germline (reference sequence). The CDR3, as DNA: TGTGCCAGCAGCCCCCGGGACGGAACAGATACGCAGTATTTT. This codes for CASSPRDGTDTQYF.

This clonotype was counted many times. DNA of the CDR3: TGCGCCAGCAGCTATATACCTGTAACAGGGGTGAACACTGAAGCTTTCTTT. It yields the protein CASSYIPVTGVNTEAFF. The chain joins TRBV4-3 to TRBJ1-1; 7 bases are shared with TRBD1. The germline V gene encodes CDR1 LGHNA and CDR2 YSLEER. This CDR3 has 17 residues. The J segment lost 0 bases and the V segment lost 5 bases, leaving 12 bases of the junction unmatched.

This clonotype has ten or more counts. The chain employs TRBV14 and TRBJ2-7; D might be TRBD1 (5 bases). This CDR3 contains 14 residues. Looked up from germline, CDR1 is SGHDN and CDR2 is FVKESK. V gave up 3 bases and J gave up 2 bases, with 11 bases separating them. The CDR3 coding sequence is TGTGCCAGCAGCCAGGACGGACATACCTACGAGCAGTACTTC. This gives the protein CASSQDGHTYEQYF. Looking up the rest from reference TRBV14 and TRBJ2-7 gives the full variable domain: EAGVTQFPSHSVIEKGQTVTLRCDPISGHDNLYWYRRVMGKEIKFLLHFVKESKQDESGMPNNRFLAERTGGTYSTLKVQPAELEDSGVYFCASSQDGHTYEQYFGPGTRLTVT.

By proportion, this clonotype is medium-sized. The chain combines TRBV2 with TRBJ2-1; D could derive from TRBD1 or TRBD2 (5 bases each). V shed 7 bases and J shed 4 bases, with 14 bases lying between them. This CDR3 spans 14 amino acids. The germline V gene has CDR1 SNHLY and CDR2 FYNNEI. The CDR3 loop is CASMTAVNYNEQFF. The CDR3 coding sequence is TGTGCCAGCATGACAGCGGTCAATTACAATGAGCAGTTCTTC.

This clonotype was found many times. The rearrangement joins TRBV24-1 to TRBJ2-2; 12 bases match TRBD2. The CDR3 runs 18 residues. Germline CDR1 reads KGHDR; CDR2 reads SFDVKD. V trimming: 3 bases; J trimming: 0 bases; junction bases outside the gene matches: 4. The DNA for the CDR3 is TGTGCCACCAGTGATGGAGGACTAGCGGGATCGAACACCGGGGAGCTGTTTTTT. It codes for CATSDGGLAGSNTGELFF.

This clonotype was observed many times. The chain employs TRBV15 and TRBJ2-7, with 10 positions matching TRBD1. There are 17 residues in the CDR3. The junction had 6 bases not matched to a gene; V was cut back by 0 bases and J by 1 base. Germline assignment: CDR1 LNHNV and CDR2 YYDKDF (reference sequence). CDR3 nucleotide sequence: TGTGCCACCAGCAGAGAAAGGGACAGGGGTAGGTCCTACGAGCAGTACTTC. This gives the protein CATSRERDRGRSYEQYF.

This clonotype is termed medium-sized. The chain joins TRBV14 to TRBJ1-2, with a weak D call TRBD1 (6 bases). This CDR3 has 13 residues. Trimming shortened V by 4 bases and J by 8 bases, and 14 bases separated the two germline ends. The germline V gene encodes CDR1 SGHDN and CDR2 FVKESK. This chain's CDR3 is CASSPQGLWGYTF. The CDR3 nucleotides read TGTGCCAGCAGCCCACAGGGATTGTGGGGCTACACCTTC.

This clonotype was observed many times. V usage is TRBV7-9 and J usage is TRBJ2-3; 14 bases map to TRBD2. The germline gives CDR1 SEHNR, CDR2 FQNEAQ (reference sequence). There are 16 residues in the CDR3. Trimming at V came to 4 bases and at J to 4 bases, leaving 4 bases not matched to a gene. CDR3: CASSSGTSGSADTQYF. The CDR3 DNA sequence: TGTGCCAGCAGCTCCGGGACTAGCGGGAGTGCAGATACGCAGTATTTT.

This clonotype was detected ten times or more. V usage is TRBV29-1 and J usage is TRBJ2-7, with D perhaps being TRBD1 or TRBD2 (5 bases each). The germline V gene encodes CDR1 SQVTM and CDR2 ANQGSEA. This CDR3 region has 13 residues. V lost 3 bases and J 3 bases, leaving 12 bases between the germline ends. This CDR3 reads CSVDDGGYYEQYF. The CDR3, as DNA: TGCAGCGTTGATGATGGGGGATACTACGAGCAGTACTTC.

At least ten counts were recorded for this clonotype. Since no conserved phenylalanine or tryptophan closes the CDR3, a read error is the likely cause. The rearrangement joins TRBV15 to TRBJ2-6; 7 positions match TRBD1. From germline, CDR1 is LNHNV and CDR2 YYDKDF (reference sequence). V was clipped by 8 bases and J by 1 base; unmatched bases: 5. The CDR3 spans 15 residues. CDR3 amino acids: CATLEDRSGANVLTL. The DNA for the CDR3 is TGTGCCACCCTTGAGGACAGGTCTGGGGCCAACGTCCTGACTTTA.

This clonotype was seen repeatedly, ten times or more. This chain joins TRBV5-4 and TRBJ2-2; 9 bases are shared with TRBD2. The germline CDR1 and CDR2 sequences are SGHNT and YYREEE (reference sequence). This CDR3 has 15 residues. The trim removed 2 bases at V and 4 bases at J, leaving 3 bases unmatched. The CDR3 sequence is CASSFGSGSTGELFF. The CDR3 DNA follows: TGTGCCAGCAGCTTCGGTAGCGGGAGCACCGGGGAGCTGTTTTTT.

This clonotype was counted ten times or more. This chain joins TRBV11-2 and TRBJ2-7; 10 bases fit TRBD2. Unmatched junction bases numbered 5, after V lost 3 bases and J lost 6 bases. Germline V CDR1 and CDR2: SGHAT, FQNNGV. The CDR3 covers 14 residues. CDR3 loop: CASSFSGRGSEQYF. The CDR3 DNA sequence: TGTGCCAGCAGCTTCAGCGGGAGGGGGTCCGAGCAGTACTTC.

This clonotype was seen repeatedly, ten times or more. V is TRBV19 and J is TRBJ2-7; 7 bases fit TRBD1. Germline assignment: CDR1 LNHDA and CDR2 SQIVND (reference sequence). The V segment lost 6 bases and the J segment 4 bases; nucleotides outside the gene matches: 6. The CDR3 runs 13 residues. CDR3 nucleotide sequence: TGTGCCAGTAGGGACAGGAGGACATACGAGCAGTACTTC. This sequence encodes CASRDRRTYEQYF.

This clonotype was seen repeatedly, ten times or more. This chain joins TRBV7-9 and TRBJ2-7; D unresolved. There are 13 residues in the CDR3. Germline CDR1 reads SEHNR; CDR2 reads FQNEAQ (reference sequence). V lost 1 base and J lost 0, with 4 bases in between. The CDR3 DNA is TGTGCCAGCAGCTTAGGCTACTCCTACGAGCAGTACTTC. Translation: CASSLGYSYEQYF.

V is TRBV23-1 and J is TRBJ2-7, with TRBD2 matching 7 bases. TRBV23-1 is an ORF; its function is uncertain. V was pared by 0 bases and J by 2 bases, with 1 base of the junction left unmatched. The CDR3 is 14 amino acids. The CDR3: CASSQSRGTYEQYF. CDR3 DNA: TGCGCCAGCAGTCAATCGCGGGGGACCTACGAGCAGTACTTC.

Relative to its sample, this clonotype is medium-sized (0.01 to 0.1%). The CDR3, as DNA: TGTGCCACCAGTGACCTCGGGGCGAAAGATACGCAGTATTTT. It codes for CATSDLGAKDTQYF. The rearrangement joins TRBV24-1 to TRBJ2-3; D may match TRBD1 or TRBD2 (5 bases each). The CDR3 loop spans 14 amino acids. Per the germline V gene, CDR1 is KGHDR and CDR2 is SFDVKD. V lost 4 bases to trimming and J lost 5 bases, with 12 bases between them.

This clonotype was recorded many times. The chain recombines TRBV12-3 or TRBV12-4 with TRBJ1-5; 9 bases map to TRBD1. J was trimmed by 2 bases and V by 6 bases; bases with no gene match: 5. This CDR3 has 15 residues. DNA of the CDR3: TGTGCCAGCAGCGCAAGGACAGGGGGCAATCAGCCCCAGCATTTT. Protein sequence: CASSARTGGNQPQHF.